This section outlines one TCR beta chain sequence together with its context. Its antigen is unidentified. Amplification yielded TCR beta CDR3 regions, with RNA transcripts as the source. TCR CDR3 regions were first amplified by RT-PCR with HTBI primers. TCRdb ran MiXCR on the multiplex PCR reads and lists one entry per CDR3 protein. This table has over 400,000 distinct CDR3 sequences, approximately 23% appearing once. Extraction of PBMCs used about 9.2 ml of fresh peripheral blood. Trimming cost V 1 base and J 7 bases; bases outside gene matches: 15. The CDR3 extends over 17 amino acids. Germline V gene lookup returns CDR1 LGHDT and CDR2 YNNKEL (reference sequence). The data belong to a study of T cells in Graves' hyperthyroidism and ophthalmopathy. Study findings and constraints: Appearing also in blood were most of the thyroid clonotypes expanded above 0.001.

The sequenced sample was blood. The clonotype comes from a woman between 65 and 79 years old with Graves' ophthalmopathy. The J gene is TRBJ1-1, the V gene TRBV3-1; 7 bases are shared with TRBD1. The CDR3 nucleotides are TGTGCCAGCAGCCAAGTTCTATTAGGGACAGTTCAAGATGAAGCTTTCTTT. It codes for CASSQVLLGTVQDEAFF.